This T cell receptor beta chain was captured by sequencing in a study of blood T cell repertoires in COVID-19. Deletions cut 7 bases from V and 4 bases from J, with 8 bases between. This CDR3 region has 11 residues. CDR1 LNHDA and CDR2 SQIVND come from the germline V gene (reference sequence). Methods used by the authors: Nucleated cell number was recorded as an estimate derived from reference gene primer amplification. This table comes from immunoSEQ multiplex PCR, and its TCRdb copy is limited to in-frame clones, with some not included. V, J and clone size are taken as reported in that table, and D and trimming were inferred from the DNA itself. The sample holds around 120,000 clones; around nine tenths are singletons and the top ten take approximately 8.1%. This clone was recorded a few times.

This chain links TRBV19 with TRBJ2-7; D is possibly TRBD1 (5 bases). The sequencing input was peripheral blood. This clonotype was sampled from a man aged 50-59 years with acute or convalescent COVID-19. DNA for the CDR3: TGTGCCAGTACCTCAGGGTACGAGCAGTACTTC. It is translated as CASTSGYEQYF.